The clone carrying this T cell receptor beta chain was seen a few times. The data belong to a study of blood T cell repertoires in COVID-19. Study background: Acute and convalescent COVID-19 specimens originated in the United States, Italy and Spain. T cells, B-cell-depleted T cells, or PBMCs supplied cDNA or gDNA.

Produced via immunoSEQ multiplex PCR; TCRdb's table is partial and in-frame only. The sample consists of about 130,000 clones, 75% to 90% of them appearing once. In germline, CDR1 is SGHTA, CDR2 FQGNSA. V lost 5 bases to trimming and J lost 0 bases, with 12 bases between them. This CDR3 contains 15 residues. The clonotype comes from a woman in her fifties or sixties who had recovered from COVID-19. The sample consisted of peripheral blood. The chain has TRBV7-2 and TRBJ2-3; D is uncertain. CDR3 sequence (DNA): TGTGCCAGCAGCCCCTACAGCACTAGCACAGATACGCAGTATTTT. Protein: CASSPYSTSTDTQYF.